Listed below are T cell receptor beta chains from one sample, sequenced in a study of human T cells and chemical hapten exposure. TCRdb independently ran MiXCR on the RACE reads; one entry per CDR3 protein. The sample has some 350,000 distinct CDR3 sequences, 6% to 7% seen once. This specimen consisted of whole blood, obtained in connection with sensitization to the hapten diphenylcyclopropenone (DPC). The origin of the receptors is a woman in her late teens or twenties with alopecia areata. Some clones in this sample may be carry-over from other donors' samples. The CDR3 runs from the conserved cysteine through the conserved F or W. D genes are given only for firm matches. Size tells how often a clone was seen (once, few, many) or the class of an expanded clone, and some rows leave it out.

v_gene: TRBV11-2; d_gene: -; j_gene: TRBJ2-5; abundance: few; CDR3nt: TGTGCCAGCAGCTCCGCTTTGACGGAGACCCAGTACTTC; CDR3aa: CASSSALTETQYF
v_gene: TRBV6-6; d_gene: TRBD1; j_gene: TRBJ1-6; abundance: few; CDR3nt: TGTGCCAGCGCCGATTCCGGGACAGGGGTGAAGAATTCACCCCTCCACTTT; CDR3aa: CASADSGTGVKNSPLHF
v_gene: TRBV20-1; d_gene: -; j_gene: TRBJ1-5; abundance: many; CDR3nt: TGCAGTGCTAGAGTGCAGGGAAGCAATCAGCCCCAGCATTTT; CDR3aa: CSARVQGSNQPQHF
v_gene: TRBV20-1; d_gene: -; j_gene: TRBJ2-3; abundance: -; CDR3nt: TGCAGTGCAGACCTGTCGGGCGTAACAACAGATACGCAGTATTTT; CDR3aa: CSADLSGVTTDTQYF
v_gene: TRBV6-2/TRBV6-3; d_gene: -; j_gene: TRBJ1-1; abundance: many; CDR3nt: TGTGCCAGCAGGGGACAAATTGACACTGAAGCTTTCTTT; CDR3aa: CASRGQIDTEAFF
v_gene: TRBV7-3; d_gene: -; j_gene: TRBJ2-6; abundance: few; CDR3nt: TGTGCCAGCAGCTTATTGTGGGACTCTGGGGCCAACGTCCTGACTTTC; CDR3aa: CASSLLWDSGANVLTF
v_gene: TRBV6-2/TRBV6-3; d_gene: -; j_gene: TRBJ1-1; abundance: many; CDR3nt: TGTGCGGTATGGGGGGCCATGGGTTCTGAAGCTTTCTTT; CDR3aa: CAVWGAMGSEAFF
v_gene: TRBV6-5; d_gene: -; j_gene: TRBJ1-3; abundance: many; CDR3nt: TGTGCCAGCAGTCAACGACAGATCATCTCTGGAAACACCATATATTTT; CDR3aa: CASSQRQIISGNTIYF
v_gene: TRBV6-5; d_gene: -; j_gene: TRBJ1-2; abundance: many; CDR3nt: TGTGCCAGCAGTTACTCGATGGGGGACGGCTATGGCTACACCTTC; CDR3aa: CASSYSMGDGYGYTF
v_gene: TRBV12-3/TRBV12-4; d_gene: -; j_gene: TRBJ1-2; abundance: many; CDR3nt: TGTGCCAGCAGCCTGATATTTGGGGCCCAGCCTTACACCTTC; CDR3aa: CASSLIFGAQPYTF
v_gene: TRBV10-3; d_gene: -; j_gene: TRBJ2-1; abundance: many; CDR3nt: TGTGCCATCAGTGAGTTGCAGGATGAGCAGTTCTTC; CDR3aa: CAISELQDEQFF
v_gene: TRBV9; d_gene: -; j_gene: TRBJ2-3; abundance: few; CDR3nt: TGTGCCAGCAGCGTAGGTCCTAGCGAGGGCACAGATACGCAGTATTTT; CDR3aa: CASSVGPSEGTDTQYF
v_gene: TRBV7-7; d_gene: -; j_gene: TRBJ2-5; abundance: few; CDR3nt: TGTGCTAGCGCGGCAGTTGAAGAGACCCAGTACTTC; CDR3aa: CASAAVEETQYF
v_gene: TRBV5-1; d_gene: -; j_gene: TRBJ2-3; abundance: many; CDR3nt: TGTGCCAGCAGTTCCCTCACAGATACGCAGTATTTT; CDR3aa: CASSSLTDTQYF
v_gene: TRBV12-3/TRBV12-4; d_gene: -; j_gene: TRBJ1-4; abundance: many; CDR3nt: TGTGCCAGCAGTTTAGTCTTGGGTGATAATGAAAAACTGTTTTTT; CDR3aa: CASSLVLGDNEKLFF
v_gene: TRBV7-2; d_gene: -; j_gene: TRBJ2-4; abundance: -; CDR3nt: TGTGCCAGCAGCTTAGTGACTGGGGCCCTGGCCAAAAACATTCAGTACTTC; CDR3aa: CASSLVTGALAKNIQYF
v_gene: TRBV6-5; d_gene: -; j_gene: TRBJ2-3; abundance: many; CDR3nt: TGTGCCAGCGGGGTGGATACGCAGTATTTT; CDR3aa: CASGVDTQYF
v_gene: TRBV6-5; d_gene: TRBD1; j_gene: TRBJ1-5; abundance: -; CDR3nt: TGTGCCAGCAGATCCACAGGGGCGAGGAGCAATCAGCCCCAGCATTTT; CDR3aa: CASRSTGARSNQPQHF
v_gene: TRBV28; d_gene: TRBD1; j_gene: TRBJ2-7; abundance: -; CDR3nt: TGTGCCAGCCTGACAGGGGCCGCCGGTTACTACGAGCAGTACTTC; CDR3aa: CASLTGAAGYYEQYF
v_gene: TRBV29-1; d_gene: TRBD1; j_gene: TRBJ1-2; abundance: few; CDR3nt: TGCAGCGTTGGGACAGGGGTGAACTATGGCTACACCTTC; CDR3aa: CSVGTGVNYGYTF
v_gene: TRBV5-5; d_gene: TRBD1; j_gene: TRBJ2-6; abundance: -; CDR3nt: TGTGCCAGCAGCCCGAAGACAGGGCTCTCTGGGGCCAACGTCCTGACTTTC; CDR3aa: CASSPKTGLSGANVLTF
v_gene: TRBV6-6; d_gene: TRBD1; j_gene: TRBJ1-2; abundance: few; CDR3nt: TGTGCCAGCAGTACGCGAGACAGGGCCCTCTATGGCTACACCTTC; CDR3aa: CASSTRDRALYGYTF
v_gene: TRBV11-3; d_gene: -; j_gene: TRBJ2-1; abundance: -; CDR3nt: TGTGCCAGCAGCCGCAGGGGGGCGAATGAGCAGTTCTTC; CDR3aa: CASSRRGANEQFF
v_gene: TRBV15; d_gene: TRBD1; j_gene: TRBJ2-7; abundance: -; CDR3nt: TGTGCCACCAGCAGACAGGGGGGACAGGGTTACGAGCAGTACTTC; CDR3aa: CATSRQGGQGYEQYF
v_gene: TRBV7-6; d_gene: -; j_gene: TRBJ2-1; abundance: many; CDR3nt: TGTGCCAGCAGCTTAGCGCACAGCTCCTACAATGAGCAGTTCTTC; CDR3aa: CASSLAHSSYNEQFF
v_gene: TRBV29-1; d_gene: -; j_gene: TRBJ1-1; abundance: many; CDR3nt: TGCAGCGCCTGGCCGACAGCTGGGACTGAAGCTTTCTTT; CDR3aa: CSAWPTAGTEAFF
v_gene: TRBV7-2; d_gene: -; j_gene: TRBJ2-3; abundance: many; CDR3nt: TGTGCCAGCAGCTTAGAGGCGGTATATACGCAGTATTTT; CDR3aa: CASSLEAVYTQYF
v_gene: TRBV4-1; d_gene: -; j_gene: TRBJ1-3; abundance: many; CDR3nt: TGCGCCAGCAGGGCCTTTGTCAACGAGGGAAACACCATATATTTT; CDR3aa: CASRAFVNEGNTIYF
v_gene: TRBV7-9; d_gene: TRBD1; j_gene: TRBJ1-3; abundance: few; CDR3nt: TGTGCCAGCAGCTTAGCGCGGGACAGGGGAGACACCATATATTTT; CDR3aa: CASSLARDRGDTIYF
v_gene: TRBV5-1; d_gene: TRBD1; j_gene: TRBJ2-3; abundance: many; CDR3nt: TGCGCCAGCAGAATGACAGGGGCCCAGGCAGATACGCAGTATTTT; CDR3aa: CASRMTGAQADTQYF
v_gene: TRBV7-3; d_gene: TRBD1; j_gene: TRBJ2-2; abundance: -; CDR3nt: TGTGCCAGCAGCCGGGGGACAGGCACCGGGGAGCTGTTTTTT; CDR3aa: CASSRGTGTGELFF
v_gene: TRBV6-5; d_gene: TRBD1; j_gene: TRBJ2-6; abundance: many; CDR3nt: TGTGCCAGCAGATATTCAGGGGGCAAGGCCAACGTCCTGACTTTC; CDR3aa: CASRYSGGKANVLTF
v_gene: TRBV7-2; d_gene: -; j_gene: TRBJ1-3; abundance: many; CDR3nt: TGTGCCAGCAGCCTGGGACCGCCACCAGACGCCACCATATATTTT; CDR3aa: CASSLGPPPDATIYF
v_gene: TRBV18; d_gene: -; j_gene: TRBJ2-6; abundance: many; CDR3nt: TGTGCCAGCTCGGGACTTATCCCTCGGGCCAACGTCCTGACTTTC; CDR3aa: CASSGLIPRANVLTF
v_gene: TRBV27; d_gene: TRBD1; j_gene: TRBJ1-1; abundance: few; CDR3nt: TGTGCCAGCAGTCCTAACTGGACAGGGTCTGAAGCTTTCTTT; CDR3aa: CASSPNWTGSEAFF
v_gene: TRBV6-1; d_gene: -; j_gene: TRBJ2-1; abundance: few; CDR3nt: TGTGCCAGCTACGGGACTGTCAGCTCCTACAATGAGCAGTTCTTC; CDR3aa: CASYGTVSSYNEQFF
v_gene: TRBV20-1; d_gene: -; j_gene: TRBJ2-7; abundance: -; CDR3nt: TGCAGTGCTAGGGGGGTATACGAGCAGTACTTC; CDR3aa: CSARGVYEQYF
v_gene: TRBV3-1; d_gene: TRBD2; j_gene: TRBJ2-1; abundance: few; CDR3nt: TGTGCCAGCAGCCAAGATCTATGTGTAGCGGGGGCTCCCGAAGTTTACAATGAGCAGTTCTTC; CDR3aa: CASSQDLCVAGAPEVYNEQFF
v_gene: TRBV5-5; d_gene: -; j_gene: TRBJ2-1; abundance: few; CDR3nt: TGTGCCAGCAGCTTGTCGTCAAGCTTTAATGAGCAGTTCTTC; CDR3aa: CASSLSSSFNEQFF
v_gene: TRBV29-1; d_gene: -; j_gene: TRBJ2-5; abundance: many; CDR3nt: TGCAGCGTTGAAGAACGCCTATACCAAGAGACCCAGTACTTC; CDR3aa: CSVEERLYQETQYF
v_gene: TRBV28; d_gene: TRBD1; j_gene: TRBJ2-7; abundance: few; CDR3nt: TGTGCCAGCAGTTCTTCCGGGACAGACCCCTACGAGCAGTACTTC; CDR3aa: CASSSSGTDPYEQYF
v_gene: TRBV6-1; d_gene: TRBD1; j_gene: TRBJ2-5; abundance: -; CDR3nt: TGTGCCAGCAGGCGGGACAGGGGTCAAGAGACCCAGTACTTC; CDR3aa: CASRRDRGQETQYF
v_gene: TRBV27; d_gene: -; j_gene: TRBJ2-2; abundance: -; CDR3nt: TGTGCCAGCAGTTTAGAGTACAGAGTCACCGGGGAGCTGTTTTTT; CDR3aa: CASSLEYRVTGELFF
v_gene: TRBV6-5; d_gene: TRBD1; j_gene: TRBJ1-4; abundance: -; CDR3nt: TGTGCCAGCAGTTACCAGGACAGGGGTCCTGATGAAAAACTGTTTTTT; CDR3aa: CASSYQDRGPDEKLFF
v_gene: TRBV6-2/TRBV6-3; d_gene: -; j_gene: TRBJ1-4; abundance: -; CDR3nt: TGTGCCAGCAGTAGAGCCAGCTACCAGGCCAGAAAACTGTTTTTT; CDR3aa: CASSRASYQARKLFF
v_gene: TRBV7-2; d_gene: -; j_gene: TRBJ1-3; abundance: few; CDR3nt: TGTGCCAGCAGCTTCCCAGGCACCTATGGAAACACCATATATTTT; CDR3aa: CASSFPGTYGNTIYF
v_gene: TRBV7-3; d_gene: -; j_gene: TRBJ2-5; abundance: -; CDR3nt: TGTGCCAGCAGCTCCGGGCAGGGGACCGGGACCCAGTACTTC; CDR3aa: CASSSGQGTGTQYF
v_gene: TRBV9; d_gene: -; j_gene: TRBJ1-1; abundance: many; CDR3nt: TGTGCCAGCAGCGTTGACCGGGCCACCGGCCCCACCGCTGAAGCTTTCTTT; CDR3aa: CASSVDRATGPTAEAFF
v_gene: TRBV9; d_gene: -; j_gene: TRBJ1-2; abundance: many; CDR3nt: TGTGCCAGCAGCGAGGGTTTTGAGGATGGCTACACCTTC; CDR3aa: CASSEGFEDGYTF
v_gene: TRBV7-9; d_gene: -; j_gene: TRBJ2-7; abundance: many; CDR3nt: TGTGCCAGCAGCTTAGCCCCCGACAGATACTCCTACGAGCAGTACTTC; CDR3aa: CASSLAPDRYSYEQYF
v_gene: TRBV7-2; d_gene: -; j_gene: TRBJ1-3; abundance: -; CDR3nt: TGTGCCAGCAGCTTGGGGCAAATCTCTGGAAACACCATATATTTT; CDR3aa: CASSLGQISGNTIYF
v_gene: TRBV10-3; d_gene: -; j_gene: TRBJ2-7; abundance: -; CDR3nt: TGTGCCATCAGTGACCCACTTAAACGACATGAGCAGTACTTC; CDR3aa: CAISDPLKRHEQYF
v_gene: TRBV4-3; d_gene: -; j_gene: TRBJ2-7; abundance: many; CDR3nt: TGCGCCAGCAGCCACGGCCGGGACACCTCCGAGCAGTACTTC; CDR3aa: CASSHGRDTSEQYF
v_gene: TRBV6-1; d_gene: TRBD2; j_gene: TRBJ2-3; abundance: -; CDR3nt: TGTGCCAGCAGTGAACAGGGAGGGGATACGCAGTATTTT; CDR3aa: CASSEQGGDTQYF
v_gene: TRBV10-2; d_gene: -; j_gene: TRBJ1-2; abundance: -; CDR3nt: TGCGCCAGCACCGCCGAGGCGATTATTGGCTACACCTTC; CDR3aa: CASTAEAIIGYTF
v_gene: TRBV7-2; d_gene: -; j_gene: TRBJ1-3; abundance: -; CDR3nt: TGTGCCAGCAGCTTACAGAATCGCGGGCCCTCTGGAAACACCATATATTTT; CDR3aa: CASSLQNRGPSGNTIYF
v_gene: TRBV3-1; d_gene: -; j_gene: TRBJ1-2; abundance: -; CDR3nt: TGTGCCAGCAATACGGGAGTGAACTATGGCTACACCTTC; CDR3aa: CASNTGVNYGYTF
v_gene: TRBV6-6; d_gene: TRBD1; j_gene: TRBJ1-1; abundance: -; CDR3nt: TGTGCCAGCAGTTTCCGGACAGGGCTCCCTGAAGCTTTCTTT; CDR3aa: CASSFRTGLPEAFF